The 8 T cell receptor beta chains reported below all come from one sample, sequenced in a study of cytomegalovirus exposure and HLA in healthy donors. The primer mix had 60 Vbeta and 13 Jbeta primers. Data came from immunoSEQ multiplex PCR; TCRdb stores just in-frame clones and leaves some out. The data contain around 160,000 clones, around 80% of them singletons. Sequencing was performed on PBMCs. The receptors originated from a human donor in good health.

The chain joins TRBV14 to TRBJ1-5; the D gene is possibly TRBD1 (6 bases). The CDR3 runs to 14 residues. Germline CDR1 reads SGHDN; CDR2 reads FVKESK. Trimming stripped 4 bases from V and 7 bases from J, with 14 bases between. CDR3 sequence (DNA): TGTGCCAGCAGCCCCCGACAGGTCGGACAGCCCCAGCATTTT. Translating it yields CASSPRQVGQPQHF.

In DNA form, the CDR3 reads TGTGCCAGCAGCGTTGGTTCGGCTAACTATGGCTACACCTTC. Encoded protein: CASSVGSANYGYTF. The rearrangement links TRBV9 to TRBJ1-2; no definite D call. Germline V gene sequence: CDR1 SGDLS, CDR2 YYNGEE. This CDR3 is 14 amino acids long. V dropped 2 bases and J dropped 0 bases, with 8 bases sitting between them.

The chain combines TRBV7-2 with TRBJ1-5; perhaps TRBD1 as D (5 bases). Trimming pared 5 bases from V and 6 bases from J, leaving 11 bases between. The CDR3 consists of 13 residues. Germline V CDR1 and CDR2: SGHTA, FQGNSA. The CDR3 region is CASSLLGGQPQHF. The DNA for the CDR3 is TGTGCCAGCAGCCTGCTGGGGGGTCAGCCCCAGCATTTT.

Concerning this clone itself: The identical CDR3 is also encoded by other nucleotide sequences in the sample. The chain has TRBV4-2 and TRBJ2-5; 7 nucleotides align to TRBD2. In germline, CDR1 is LGHNA, CDR2 YNFKEQ. CDR3 length: 14 residues. The J segment lost 2 bases and the V segment lost 1 base, leaving 1 base of the junction unmatched. The CDR3 nucleotides read TGTGCCAGCAGCCAAGCGGGGGGTCAAGAGACCCAGTACTTC. It yields the protein CASSQAGGQETQYF.

The chain couples TRBV4-3 to TRBJ1-2, with TRBD1 as a possible D gene (6 bases). CDR3 length: 16 amino acids. V gave up 3 bases and J gave up 3 bases, with 17 bases separating them. CDR1 is LGHNA and CDR2 is YSLEER in the germline V gene. The DNA for the CDR3 is TGCGCCAGCAGCCATCACCCGACAGGAAATGACTATGGCTACACCTTC. Residues: CASSHHPTGNDYGYTF.

The rearrangement links TRBV18 to TRBJ2-7, with 7 bases identical to TRBD2. Germline V gives CDR1 KGHSH, CDR2 LQKENI. The CDR3 consists of 15 residues. V lost 2 bases and J lost 2; bases outside the gene matches: 6. This CDR3 reads CASSPAAGYPYEQYF. The DNA for the CDR3 is TGTGCCAGCTCACCAGCAGCGGGGTACCCCTACGAGCAGTACTTC. Variable domain in full (rest from reference TRBV18 and TRBJ2-7): NAGVMQNPRHLVRRRGQEARLRCSPMKGHSHVYWYRQLPEEGLKFMVYLQKENIIDESGMPKERFSAEFPKEGPSILRIQQVVRGDSAAYFCASSPAAGYPYEQYFGPGTRLTVT.

The chain recombines TRBV27 with TRBJ2-5; 11 bases align to TRBD2. The CDR3 is made up of 16 amino acids. After removal of 6 bases from V and 6 bases from J, the junction contained 12 bases not matched to a gene. Germline values: CDR1 MNHEY, CDR2 SMNVEV (reference sequence). The CDR3 protein is CASSRRLAGPPKTQYF. In DNA form, the CDR3 reads TGTGCCAGCAGCCGTAGACTAGCGGGGCCCCCGAAGACCCAGTACTTC.

This sequence joins TRBV4-2 and TRBJ2-5; 10 nucleotides agree with TRBD1. V shed 1 base and J 4 bases; nucleotides not matched to a gene: 9. The CDR3 length is 17 residues. The germline CDR1 and CDR2 sequences are LGHNA and YNFKEQ. As DNA, the CDR3 is TGTGCCAGCAGCCAAGCTCTTTGGACAGGGGGACGAGAGACCCAGTACTTC. This codes for CASSQALWTGGRETQYF.